The 13 T cell receptor beta chains below were found in one sample sequenced in a study of tumor-infiltrating lymphocytes in primary liver carcinoma. Scientists recovered RNA and DNA together from approximately 20-30 mg of unsorted bulk tissue. Researchers generated TCR beta cDNA from 500 ng of total RNA, relying on a constant-region primer. It was through three nested multiplex PCR rounds of slightly modified ARM-PCR that TCR beta libraries arose. Each of the first two PCR rounds ran 9 to 11 cycles with TRBV1-TRBV30 forward and C-beta reverse primers. TCRdb reprocessed the multiplex PCR reads via MiXCR and lists one record per CDR3 protein. Here the sample spans fewer than 70,000 distinct CDR3 sequences, 65% to 80% being singletons. Sequencing was performed on liver tumor tissue from sampling region 2. Subset reported: tumor region T2, inferior pole. The receptors were gathered from a man aged 40-49 years with primary liver carcinoma and hepatitis B virus infection.

As to this clonotype: This may be a read error, as it is one base from a much larger clone. The gene calls are TRBV30 and TRBJ2-1, with a possible D match to TRBD2 (5 bases). The CDR3 consists of 12 residues. CDR1 is GTSNPN and CDR2 is SVGIG in the germline V gene (reference sequence). Here the CDR3 reads CAWSPRVWEQFF. The CDR3 nucleotides read TGTGCTTGGAGCCCGAGGGTTTGGGAGCAGTTCTTC. Combining the CDR3 with reference TRBV30 and TRBJ2-1 gives the whole variable domain SQTIHQWPATLVQPVGSPLSLECTVEGTSNPNLYWYRQAAGRGLQLLFYSVGIGQISSEVPQNLSASRPQDRQFILSSKKLLLSDSGFYLCAWSPRVWEQFFGPGTRLTVL.

By share, this clonotype counts as medium-sized (0.01 to 0.1%). This chain joins TRBV6-6 and TRBJ2-1, with a weak D call TRBD1 (6 bases). Looked up from germline, CDR1 is MNHNY and CDR2 is SVGAGI (reference sequence). V was shortened by 5 bases and J by 6 bases, with 23 bases between the two germline ends. This CDR3 has 17 residues. Here the CDR3 DNA reads TGTGCCAGCAGTGCCCCGTTGGGGGCGTTAGAATCCAATGAGCAGTTCTTC. This gives the protein CASSAPLGALESNEQFF.

As for this clonotype: Just one base apart from a much larger clone, this may be a read error. The chain is built from TRBV4-3 and TRBJ2-1; D remains unclear. There are 16 residues in the CDR3. Germline-derived CDR1 and CDR2 are LGHNA and YSLEER. The CDR3 DNA reads as TGCGCCAGCATCCAACTCCCCCCCCCGGCGGACAATGAGCAGTTCTTC. It specifies CASIQLPPPADNEQFF.

As to this clonotype: Here the CDR3 omits its conserved ending phenylalanine or tryptophan, so a read error is the likely source. V usage is TRBV5-1 and J usage is TRBJ2-7; 7 bases are shared with TRBD2. Germline-derived CDR1 and CDR2 are SGHRS and YFSETQ. This CDR3 region has 13 residues. The CDR3 here is CASNLGLIYEQYL. CDR3 nucleotides: TGCGCCAGCAACTTGGGACTAATCTACGAGCAGTACTTA.

This chain links TRBV11-2 with TRBJ2-5, with D possibly being TRBD1 (7 bases). The CDR3 is made up of 15 amino acids. Germline V CDR1 and CDR2: SGHAT, FQNNGV. Trimming pared 5 bases from V and 3 bases from J, leaving 16 bases between. CDR3 coding DNA: TGTGCCAGCAGCAAGACTCCAGGGGGGAAAGAGACCCAGTACTTC. Its translation: CASSKTPGGKETQYF.

In the case of this clonotype: One end of the junction varies from germline; a read error may be responsible. The gene calls are TRBV7-9 and TRBJ2-3, with 16 positions matching TRBD2. The CDR3 covers 20 residues. CDR1 is SEHNR, CDR2 FQNEAQ, per germline (reference sequence). CDR3 amino acids: CVSSLPPGLAGGPASDTQYF. The CDR3 region has the DNA TGTGTCAGCAGTTTGCCCCCGGGACTAGCGGGAGGGCCGGCTTCAGATACGCAGTATTTT.

A remark on this clonotype: Just one base apart from a much larger clone, this may be a read error. Because it lacks the conserved phenylalanine or tryptophan at the end, this CDR3 is likely a read error. The V and J genes are TRBV28 and TRBJ2-5, with TRBD1 matching 8 bases. Germline values: CDR1 MDHEN, CDR2 SYDVKM. The V segment lost 7 bases and the J segment 1 base; nucleotides outside the gene matches: 2. This CDR3 comprises 13 residues. CDR3 DNA sequence: TGTGCCAGCAAGACAGGGGCCCAAGAGACCCAGTACTTA. Amino acids: CASKTGAQETQYL.

The rearrangement uses TRBV4-1 and TRBJ2-3; 8 bases are shared with TRBD1. The CDR3 consists of 17 residues. Germline CDR1 is MGHRA and CDR2 is YSYEKL. The V segment lost 3 bases and the J segment 4 bases; nucleotides outside the gene matches: 12. This CDR3 is CASSQDIQGVQADTQYF. Written as DNA, the CDR3 is TGCGCCAGCAGCCAGGATATACAGGGGGTACAGGCAGATACGCAGTATTTT.

Remarks on this clonotype: One end of the junction is discordant with germline, which a read error may explain. The rearrangement uses TRBV5-6 and TRBJ2-7; the match to TRBD2 covers 13 bases. The CDR3 loop spans 15 amino acids. Germline V lookup: CDR1 SGHDT, CDR2 YYEEEE. The CDR3 bases are TGTGTCAGCAGCTCACTAGCGGGAGGGCACTACGAGCAGTACTTC. Residues: CVSSSLAGGHYEQYF.

With respect to this clonotype: A read error is possible here, since a much larger clone lies one base away. CDR3 sequence: CARSPIDGSNQPQHF. DNA for the CDR3: TGCGCTAGAAGTCCCATAGATGGGAGCAATCAGCCCCAGCATTTT. The chain joins TRBV4-1 to TRBJ1-5, with unresolved D. Looked up from germline, CDR1 is MGHRA and CDR2 is YSYEKL. The CDR3 length is 15 residues.

The V gene is TRBV12-3 or TRBV12-4, the J gene TRBJ2-7; 11 nucleotides line up with TRBD1. The CDR3 consists of 15 residues. CDR3 loop: CSKSMGTGGSYEQYF. DNA of the CDR3: TGTTCCAAGAGTATGGGGACAGGGGGGTCCTACGAGCAGTACTTC.

On this clonotype itself: Since no conserved phenylalanine or tryptophan closes the CDR3, a read error is the likely cause. It is unclear where the CDR3 begins or ends on the DNA, so no DNA is shown, and the CDR3 is as TCRdb lists it. The chain links TRBV11-2 to TRBJ2-5; the table's D gene call, TRBD2, was not cross checked with the DNA. The V gene's germline CDR1 is SGHAT and CDR2 FQNNGV. Inclusive of both ends, the CDR3 amounts to 16 amino acids. The CDR3 is CASSQTPGGEKETKYC.

As to this clonotype: An end of the junction differs from the germline gene, which may be a read error. The V gene is TRBV14, the J gene TRBJ2-3; D not certain. Germline V CDR1 and CDR2: SGHDN, FVKESK. The CDR3 extends over 12 amino acids. Here the CDR3 DNA reads TGTGCCAGCAGCCAAACCACAGATATGCAGTATTTT. This sequence encodes CASSQTTDMQYF.